A selection of T cell receptor beta chains follows, all from one sample in a study of cytomegalovirus exposure and HLA in healthy donors. The assay was immunoSEQ multiplex PCR, and TCRdb's table has in-frame clones only and misses some. Here the sample spans some 100,000 clones, about 79% being singletons. The sequenced sample was PBMCs. The receptors were gathered from a female donor in good health and CMV-seropositive. The CDR3 runs from the conserved cysteine through the conserved F or W. The D gene is left open where the match is weak. Some rows have no size entry. The others give once, few or many, or a class for an expanded clone.

>TRBV29-1|NA|TRBJ1-2|few
CSVVQTYGYTF
TGCAGCGTTGTACAGACCTATGGCTACACCTTC
>TRBV30|NA|TRBJ1-4|NA
CAWSRGVNEKLFF
TGTGCCTGGAGTCGGGGGGTTAATGAAAAACTGTTTTTT
>TRBV27|TRBD2|TRBJ2-3|NA
CASSLGLAGADTQYF
TGTGCCAGCAGTTTGGGACTAGCGGGAGCAGATACGCAGTATTTT
>TRBV6-1|NA|TRBJ2-7|few
CASSESVWQYF
TGTGCCAGCAGTGAATCGGTTTGGCAGTACTTC
>TRBV4-3|NA|TRBJ2-3|NA
CASSPRGGADTQYF
TGCGCCAGCAGCCCCCGCGGGGGCGCAGATACGCAGTATTTT
>TRBV9|NA|TRBJ1-1|NA
CASSLQNLNTEAFF
TGTGCCAGCAGCCTACAGAATCTGAACACTGAAGCTTTCTTT
>TRBV18|NA|TRBJ1-6|NA
CASSPDRDNSPLHF
TGTGCCAGCTCACCGGACAGAGATAATTCACCCCTCCACTTT
>TRBV19|NA|TRBJ2-7|once
CATSKPGVSYEQYF
TGTGCCACCTCAAAACCAGGGGTCTCCTACGAGCAGTACTTC
>TRBV10-3|TRBD1|TRBJ2-3|NA
CAISESSTGPDTQYF
TGTGCCATCAGTGAGTCGTCGACAGGGCCAGATACGCAGTATTTT
>TRBV7-6|NA|TRBJ2-4|NA
CASSLDQGAIQYF
TGTGCCAGCAGCTTAGATCAGGGTGCCATTCAGTACTTC
>TRBV7-8|NA|TRBJ2-1|NA
CASSLRLGETSSYNEQFF
TGTGCCAGCAGCTTAAGGTTAGGTGAGACAAGCTCCTACAATGAGCAGTTCTTC
>TRBV4-2|NA|TRBJ2-4|NA
CASSQGGQGFGDIQYF
TGTGCCAGCAGCCAGGGAGGACAAGGGTTCGGGGACATTCAGTACTTC
>TRBV6-5|NA|TRBJ1-5|few
CASSPTENQPQHF
TGTGCCAGCAGTCCGACAGAGAATCAGCCCCAGCATTTT
>TRBV6-5|TRBD1|TRBJ2-7|NA
CASSRTGGSYEQYF
TGTGCCAGCAGCCGAACAGGGGGATCCTACGAGCAGTACTTC
>TRBV18|NA|TRBJ1-2|NA
CASSPKEGGYTF
TGTGCCAGCTCACCCAAGGAGGGCGGCTACACCTTC
>TRBV4-3|NA|TRBJ2-1|few
CASSQARDSTYNEQFF
TGCGCCAGCAGCCAAGCTCGGGACTCCACCTACAATGAGCAGTTCTTC
>TRBV6-6|TRBD1|TRBJ1-1|NA
CASSYGGTGAEAFF
TGTGCCAGCAGTTACGGTGGGACAGGGGCTGAAGCTTTCTTT
>TRBV5-1|TRBD2|TRBJ2-2|once
CASSLTSGANTGELFF
TGCGCCAGCAGCTTGACTAGCGGGGCGAACACCGGGGAGCTGTTTTTT
>TRBV28|TRBD1|TRBJ1-4|NA
CASRYPGTGEKLFF
TGTGCCAGCAGATACCCCGGGACAGGAGAAAAACTGTTTTTT
>TRBV7-9|TRBD1|TRBJ2-1|NA
CASSLGSGTGGNEQFF
TGTGCCAGCAGCTTGGGATCCGGGACAGGGGGGAATGAGCAGTTCTTC
>TRBV11-2|TRBD2|TRBJ2-2|NA
CASSPVGGTSGNTGELFF
TGTGCCAGCAGCCCCGTCGGGGGGACTAGCGGGAACACCGGGGAGCTGTTTTTT
>TRBV6-6|TRBD1|TRBJ1-1|NA
CASFTPGGPEAFF
TGTGCCAGCTTTACCCCAGGGGGCCCTGAAGCTTTCTTT
>TRBV4-3|NA|TRBJ1-5|few
CASSQVQGTQPQHF
TGCGCCAGCAGCCAAGTGCAGGGGACTCAGCCCCAGCATTTT
>TRBV7-2|TRBD2|TRBJ2-7|NA
CASSLVGLAGGGYEQYF
TGTGCCAGCAGCTTAGTGGGCCTAGCGGGAGGCGGCTACGAGCAGTACTTC
>TRBV15|TRBD1|TRBJ1-1|NA
CATSTGQGATEAFF
TGTGCCACCAGCACCGGGCAGGGGGCGACTGAAGCTTTCTTT
>TRBV6-1|TRBD2|TRBJ2-1|NA
CASSDGAGKNNEQFF
TGTGCCAGCAGTGATGGAGCGGGGAAAAACAATGAGCAGTTCTTC
>TRBV10-2|TRBD1|TRBJ1-1|NA
CASADRPGEAFF
TGCGCCAGCGCGGACAGGCCCGGGGAAGCTTTCTTT
>TRBV18|NA|TRBJ2-7|once
CASSAEGAEQYF
TGTGCCAGCTCAGCCGAGGGTGCAGAGCAGTACTTC